A selection of T cell receptor beta chains follows, all from one sample in a study of blood T cell repertoires in COVID-19. Generated by immunoSEQ multiplex PCR, the TCRdb table keeps only in-frame clones and is missing some. The table shows around 43,000 clones, with approximately 88% occurring only once. The source material was peripheral blood. These receptors originate from a man aged 45-65 years with active COVID-19. Both conserved end residues are part of each CDR3. The size entry is marked missing in some rows and otherwise reads once, few, many or a size class.

V: TRBV11-3
J: TRBJ2-1
size: NA
CDR3: CASSLGGGPYNEQFF

V: TRBV6-5
J: TRBJ2-1
size: few
CDR3: CASGTGEGEQFF

V: TRBV2
J: TRBJ2-2
size: NA
CDR3: CASSERGGPGAGELFF

V: TRBV29-1
J: TRBJ1-1
size: NA
CDR3: CSVDRANTEAFF

V: TRBV11-3
J: TRBJ2-3
size: NA
CDR3: CASSLDPGHPSTDTQYF

V: TRBV6-5
J: TRBJ1-1
size: NA
CDR3: CASSTPKTGASDF

V: TRBV6-2/TRBV6-3
J: TRBJ2-7
size: NA
CDR3: CASSYGPEGDEQYF

V: TRBV19
J: TRBJ2-3
size: NA
CDR3: CASKTGATDTQYF

V: TRBV11-3
J: TRBJ2-1
size: NA
CDR3: CASSREVQGANEQFF

V: TRBV9
J: TRBJ2-7
size: few
CDR3: CASSSSGTGSYEQYF

V: TRBV15
J: TRBJ2-4
size: NA
CDR3: CATSRQREMGKNIQYF

V: TRBV29-1
J: TRBJ2-7
size: NA
CDR3: CSVSSAYSSYEQYF

V: TRBV6-5
J: TRBJ2-3
size: NA
CDR3: CASRSPGLLDTQYF

V: TRBV27
J: TRBJ1-1
size: NA
CDR3: CASSDGGNTEAFF

V: TRBV7-9
J: TRBJ1-1
size: NA
CDR3: CASSLKGQGENTEAFF

V: TRBV30
J: TRBJ2-6
size: NA
CDR3: CAWLSAGANVLTF

V: TRBV10-3
J: TRBJ1-5
size: NA
CDR3: CAISDMVAVGNQPQHF

V: TRBV6-5
J: TRBJ2-5
size: NA
CDR3: CASSIQGAQETQYF

V: TRBV7-2
J: TRBJ1-1
size: NA
CDR3: CASSLAGQLNTEAFF

V: TRBV12-5
J: TRBJ1-1
size: NA
CDR3: CASGLGREAFF

V: TRBV19
J: TRBJ2-7
size: NA
CDR3: CASSIRVDYEQYF

V: TRBV11-2
J: TRBJ2-4
size: NA
CDR3: CASSGTSGRGGNIQYF

V: TRBV6-1
J: TRBJ1-5
size: once
CDR3: CASSDRGDPNQPQHF

V: TRBV4-3
J: TRBJ2-5
size: NA
CDR3: CASSQGEGGTQYF

V: TRBV5-4
J: TRBJ1-4
size: few
CDR3: CASSVKAGYGREAEKLFF

V: TRBV7-6
J: TRBJ1-1
size: NA
CDR3: CASSEGDEAFF

V: TRBV6-1
J: TRBJ2-4
size: NA
CDR3: CASSEEGGEAKNIQYF

V: TRBV10-3
J: TRBJ2-1
size: NA
CDR3: CAISEGAGSYNEQFF

V: TRBV20-1
J: TRBJ2-7
size: NA
CDR3: CSASSLAGSYYEQYF

V: TRBV15
J: TRBJ2-7
size: NA
CDR3: CATSRDLPGTTYEQYF

V: TRBV7-2
J: TRBJ2-7
size: NA
CDR3: CASSPQQVYEQYF

V: TRBV4-3
J: TRBJ2-7
size: few
CDR3: CASSQENDSNYEQYF

V: TRBV6-4
J: TRBJ1-2
size: NA
CDR3: CASSVSTGTPFYGYTF

V: TRBV7-9
J: TRBJ2-3
size: NA
CDR3: CASSLLGRLVRTDTQYF

V: TRBV28
J: TRBJ1-6
size: few
CDR3: CASSFSLRTTSSYNSPLHF

V: TRBV29-1
J: TRBJ2-1
size: once
CDR3: CSVLGQADEQFF

V: TRBV7-2
J: TRBJ1-4
size: NA
CDR3: CASSLRQGPNEKLFF

V: TRBV29-1
J: TRBJ1-1
size: NA
CDR3: CSAHRGYTEAFF

V: TRBV19
J: TRBJ1-2
size: NA
CDR3: CASSQGTAEAVRGYTF

V: TRBV9
J: TRBJ2-2
size: NA
CDR3: CASSISLATNTGELFF

V: TRBV6-2/TRBV6-3
J: TRBJ2-5
size: NA
CDR3: CASSYGLAGEGPGGTQETQYF

V: TRBV3-1/TRBV3-2
J: TRBJ1-6
size: NA
CDR3: CASRRRDRDSPLHF

V: TRBV3-1/TRBV3-2
J: TRBJ2-1
size: NA
CDR3: CASSHGGSLGNEQFF